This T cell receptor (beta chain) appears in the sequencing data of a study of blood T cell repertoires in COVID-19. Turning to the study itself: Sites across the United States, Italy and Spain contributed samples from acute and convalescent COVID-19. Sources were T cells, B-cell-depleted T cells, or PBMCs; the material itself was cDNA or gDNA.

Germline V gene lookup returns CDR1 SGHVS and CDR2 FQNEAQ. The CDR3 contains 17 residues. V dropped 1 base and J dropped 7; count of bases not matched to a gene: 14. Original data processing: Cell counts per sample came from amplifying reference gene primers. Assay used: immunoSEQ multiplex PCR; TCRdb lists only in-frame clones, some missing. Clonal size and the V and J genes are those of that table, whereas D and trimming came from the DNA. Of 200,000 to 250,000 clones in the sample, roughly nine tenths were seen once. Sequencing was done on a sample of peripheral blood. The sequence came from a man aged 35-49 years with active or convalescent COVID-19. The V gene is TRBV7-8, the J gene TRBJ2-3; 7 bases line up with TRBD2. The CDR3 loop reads CASSLVRVVGGNNTQYF. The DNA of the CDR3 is TGTGCCAGCAGCTTAGTAAGGGTCGTGGGGGGGAACAATACGCAGTATTTT.